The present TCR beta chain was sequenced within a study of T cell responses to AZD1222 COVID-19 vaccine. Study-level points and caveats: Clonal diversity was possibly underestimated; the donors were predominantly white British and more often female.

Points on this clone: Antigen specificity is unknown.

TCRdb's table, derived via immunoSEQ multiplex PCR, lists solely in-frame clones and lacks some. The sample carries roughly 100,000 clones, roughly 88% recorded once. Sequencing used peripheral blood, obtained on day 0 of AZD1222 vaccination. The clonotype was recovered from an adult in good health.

The CDR3 nucleotides read TGTGCCAGCAGCTTAAACCCCGCTAGTCAAGAGACCCAGTACTTC. It encodes CASSLNPASQETQYF. This chain links TRBV7-3 with TRBJ2-5; D not certain. This CDR3 spans 15 amino acids. Looked up from germline, CDR1 is SGHTA and CDR2 is FQGTGA. The V gene lost 1 base and the J gene lost 2 bases, with 11 bases spanning the gap.